This entry is about one TCR beta chain. The antigen is undetermined. Both TRBC1 and TRBC2 were covered by a beta constant-region primer of two equimolar oligonucleotides. Four rounds of PCR amplified the ligated cDNA using nested alpha and beta constant-region primers plus SP2. Each CDR3 protein gets one entry after TCRdb re-called the UMI-ligation and nested PCR reads with MiXCR. There are some 17,000 distinct CDR3 sequences in the sample; roughly 9% occur only once, and 20% to 25% lies in the top ten. The CDR3 sequence is 14 residues long. Germline values: CDR1 SNHLY, CDR2 FYNNEI. With 10 bases removed from V and 2 bases from J, the gap between germline ends came to 17 bases. The data were obtained in a study of naive and memory T cell subsets. Whole-study results and caveats: Between naive and memory subsets, TCR abundance power law exponents differed. There was no ground truth to check naive and memory subset results.

The sample taken for sequencing was central memory CD8+ T cells from blood. The sequence was obtained from a human donor in good health. The chain joins TRBV2 to TRBJ2-5, with no clear D. In nucleotides, the CDR3 is TGTGCCACCATCGAAAGACCCAGTCAAGAGACCCAGTACTTC. It encodes CATIERPSQETQYF.